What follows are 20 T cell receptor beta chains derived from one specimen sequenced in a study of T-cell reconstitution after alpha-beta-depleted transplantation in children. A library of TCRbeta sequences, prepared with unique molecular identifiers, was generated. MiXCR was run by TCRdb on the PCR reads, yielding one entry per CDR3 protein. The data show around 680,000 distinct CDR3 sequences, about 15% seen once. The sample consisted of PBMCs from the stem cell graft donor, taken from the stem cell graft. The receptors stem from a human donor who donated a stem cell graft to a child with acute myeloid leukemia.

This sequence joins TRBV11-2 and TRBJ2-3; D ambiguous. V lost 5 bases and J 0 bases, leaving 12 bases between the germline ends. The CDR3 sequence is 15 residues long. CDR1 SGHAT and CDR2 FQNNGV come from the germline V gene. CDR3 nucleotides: TGTGCCAGCAGCCCTAGGCCCCGGAGCACAGATACGCAGTATTTT. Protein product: CASSPRPRSTDTQYF.

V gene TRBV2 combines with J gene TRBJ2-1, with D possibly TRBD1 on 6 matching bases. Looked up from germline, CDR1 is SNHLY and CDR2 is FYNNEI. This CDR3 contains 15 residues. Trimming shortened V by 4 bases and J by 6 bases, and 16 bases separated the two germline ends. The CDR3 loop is CASSASGTRLNEQFF. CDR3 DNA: TGTGCCAGCAGTGCATCAGGGACACGTCTCAATGAGCAGTTCTTC.

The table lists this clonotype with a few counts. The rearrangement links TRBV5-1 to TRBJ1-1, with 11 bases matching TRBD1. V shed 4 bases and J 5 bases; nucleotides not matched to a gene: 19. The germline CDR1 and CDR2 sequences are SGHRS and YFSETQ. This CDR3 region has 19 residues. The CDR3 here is CASSPGNRTGGRRGTEAFF. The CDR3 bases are TGCGCCAGCAGCCCCGGGAACCGGACAGGGGGCCGGAGGGGGACTGAAGCTTTCTTT.

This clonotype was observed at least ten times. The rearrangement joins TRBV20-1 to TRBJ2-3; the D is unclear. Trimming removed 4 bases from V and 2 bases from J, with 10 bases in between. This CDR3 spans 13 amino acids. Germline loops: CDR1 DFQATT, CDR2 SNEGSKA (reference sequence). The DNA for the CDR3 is TGCAGTGCTACCTCCGGGTCCACAGATACGCAGTATTTT. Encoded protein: CSATSGSTDTQYF.

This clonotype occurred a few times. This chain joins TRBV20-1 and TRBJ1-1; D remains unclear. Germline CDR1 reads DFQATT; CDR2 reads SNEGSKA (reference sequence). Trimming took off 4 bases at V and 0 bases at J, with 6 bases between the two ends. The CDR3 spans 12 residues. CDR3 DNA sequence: TGCAGTGCTAAACAGCTGAACACTGAAGCTTTCTTT. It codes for CSAKQLNTEAFF.

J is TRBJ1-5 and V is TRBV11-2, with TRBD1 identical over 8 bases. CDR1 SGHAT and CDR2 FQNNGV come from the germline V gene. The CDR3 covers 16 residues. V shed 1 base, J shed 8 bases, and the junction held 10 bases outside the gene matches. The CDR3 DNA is TGTGCCAGCAGCTTAGGGGGGGCAGGGGGCTTAGAGCCCCAGCATTTT. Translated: CASSLGGAGGLEPQHF. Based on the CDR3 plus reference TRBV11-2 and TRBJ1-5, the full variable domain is EAGVAQSPRYKIIEKRQSVAFWCNPISGHATLYWYQQILGQGPKLLIQFQNNGVVDDSQLPKDRFSAERLKGVDSTLKIQPAKLEDSAVYLCASSLGGAGGLEPQHFGDGTRLSIL.

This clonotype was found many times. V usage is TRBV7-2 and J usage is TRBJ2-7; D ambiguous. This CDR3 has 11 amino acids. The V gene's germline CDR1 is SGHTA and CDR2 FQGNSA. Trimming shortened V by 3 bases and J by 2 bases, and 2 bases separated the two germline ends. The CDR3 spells CASSLTYEQYF. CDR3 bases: TGTGCCAGCAGCTTGACCTACGAGCAGTACTTC. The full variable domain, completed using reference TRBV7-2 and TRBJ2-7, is GAGVSQSPSNKVTEKGKDVELRCDPISGHTALYWYRQSLGQGLEFLIYFQGNSAPDKSGLPSDRFSAERTGGSVSTLTIQRTQQEDSAVYLCASSLTYEQYFGPGTRLTVT.

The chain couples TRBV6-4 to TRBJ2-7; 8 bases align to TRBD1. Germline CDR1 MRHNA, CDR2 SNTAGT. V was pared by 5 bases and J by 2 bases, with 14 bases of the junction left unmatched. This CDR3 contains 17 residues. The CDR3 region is CASSRRQGWGTTYEQYF. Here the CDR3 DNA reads TGTGCCAGCAGTCGACGACAGGGGTGGGGTACTACCTACGAGCAGTACTTC.

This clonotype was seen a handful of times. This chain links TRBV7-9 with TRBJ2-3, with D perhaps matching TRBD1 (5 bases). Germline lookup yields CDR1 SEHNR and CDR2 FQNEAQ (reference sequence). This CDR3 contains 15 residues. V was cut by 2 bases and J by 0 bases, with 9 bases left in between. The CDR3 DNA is TGTGCCAGCAGCTTAAGACAGACTAGCACAGATACGCAGTATTTT. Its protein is CASSLRQTSTDTQYF.

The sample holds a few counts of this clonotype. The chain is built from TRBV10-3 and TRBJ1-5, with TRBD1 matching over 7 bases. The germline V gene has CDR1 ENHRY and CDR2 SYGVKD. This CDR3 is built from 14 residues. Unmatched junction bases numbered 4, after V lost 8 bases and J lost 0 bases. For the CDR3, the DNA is TGTGCCATCTGGACAGGTTATAGCAATCAGCCCCAGCATTTT. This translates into CAIWTGYSNQPQHF.

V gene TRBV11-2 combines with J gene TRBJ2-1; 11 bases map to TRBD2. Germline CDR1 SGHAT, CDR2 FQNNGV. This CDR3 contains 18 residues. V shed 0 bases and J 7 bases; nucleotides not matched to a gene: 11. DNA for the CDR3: TGTGCCAGCAGCTTAGAGTCTAGCGGGGGGACCCCTAGAAATGAGCAGTTCTTC. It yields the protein CASSLESSGGTPRNEQFF.

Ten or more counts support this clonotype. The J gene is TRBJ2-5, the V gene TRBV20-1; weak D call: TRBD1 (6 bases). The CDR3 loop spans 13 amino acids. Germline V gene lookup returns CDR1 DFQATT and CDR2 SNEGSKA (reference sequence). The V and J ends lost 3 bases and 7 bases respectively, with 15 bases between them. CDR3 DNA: TGCAGTGCTAGGCGACAGGTTTGGGGGACCCAGTACTTC. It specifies CSARRQVWGTQYF.

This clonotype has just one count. CDR3 region: CASSGRGRGELFF. CDR3 DNA sequence: TGTGCCAGCAGCGGTAGGGGACGCGGGGAGCTGTTTTTT. The rearrangement joins TRBV11-2 to TRBJ2-2; either TRBD1 or TRBD2 may supply D (5 bases each). This CDR3 region has 13 residues. The germline V gene has CDR1 SGHAT and CDR2 FQNNGV. The ends were cut back, 5 bases at V and 7 bases at J, with 11 bases in the middle.

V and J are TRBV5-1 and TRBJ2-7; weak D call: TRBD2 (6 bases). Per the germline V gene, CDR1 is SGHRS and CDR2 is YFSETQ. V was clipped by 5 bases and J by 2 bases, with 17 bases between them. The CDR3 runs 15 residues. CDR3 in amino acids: CASSRGGTGTYEQYF. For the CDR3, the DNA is TGCGCCAGCAGTCGTGGGGGGACGGGAACCTACGAGCAGTACTTC.

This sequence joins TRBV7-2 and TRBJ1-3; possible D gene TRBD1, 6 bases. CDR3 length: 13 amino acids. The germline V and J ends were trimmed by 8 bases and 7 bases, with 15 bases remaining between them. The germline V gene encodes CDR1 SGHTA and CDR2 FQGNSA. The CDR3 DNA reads TGTGCCAGCGTTACAGGGTTTTTTAACACCATATATTTT. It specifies CASVTGFFNTIYF.

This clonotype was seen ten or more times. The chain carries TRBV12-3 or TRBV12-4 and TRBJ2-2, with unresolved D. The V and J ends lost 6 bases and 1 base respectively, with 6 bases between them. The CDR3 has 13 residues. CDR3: CASSPQNTGELFF. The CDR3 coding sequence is TGTGCCAGCAGCCCCCAGAACACCGGGGAGCTGTTTTTT.

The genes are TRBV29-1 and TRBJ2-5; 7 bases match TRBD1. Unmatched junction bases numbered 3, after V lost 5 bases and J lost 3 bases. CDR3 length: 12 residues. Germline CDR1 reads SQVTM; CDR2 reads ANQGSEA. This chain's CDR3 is CSVWDSEETQYF. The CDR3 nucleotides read TGCAGCGTTTGGGACAGCGAAGAGACCCAGTACTTC.

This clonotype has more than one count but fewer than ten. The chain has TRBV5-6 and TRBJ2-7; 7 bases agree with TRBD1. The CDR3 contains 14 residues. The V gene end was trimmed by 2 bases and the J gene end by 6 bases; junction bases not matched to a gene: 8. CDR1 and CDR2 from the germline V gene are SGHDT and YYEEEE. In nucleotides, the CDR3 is TGTGCCAGCAGCTTAGGAACAGGGGTCTCCGAGCAGTACTTC. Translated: CASSLGTGVSEQYF.

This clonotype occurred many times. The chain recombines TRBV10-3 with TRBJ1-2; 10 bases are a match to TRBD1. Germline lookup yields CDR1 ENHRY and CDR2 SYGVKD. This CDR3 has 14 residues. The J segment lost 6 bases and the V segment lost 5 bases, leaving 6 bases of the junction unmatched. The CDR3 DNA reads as TGTGCCATCAGTAGACAGGGGGCGGAGGATGGCTACACCTTC. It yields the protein CAISRQGAEDGYTF.

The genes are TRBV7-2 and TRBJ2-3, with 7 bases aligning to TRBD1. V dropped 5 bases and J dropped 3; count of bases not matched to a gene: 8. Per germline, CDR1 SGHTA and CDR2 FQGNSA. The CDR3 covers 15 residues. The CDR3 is CASSHRTGRTDTQYF. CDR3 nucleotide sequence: TGTGCCAGCAGCCACAGGACAGGACGAACAGATACGCAGTATTTT.